These 21 T cell receptor beta chains were all obtained from the same sample, sequenced in a study of PD-1 blockade in classical Hodgkin lymphoma. Profiled with immunoSEQ multiplex PCR; TCRdb holds only in-frame clones, not every one. The data contain 90,000 or so clones, around 90% of them seen just once; the ten biggest clones take up about 2.7%. Every single patient, without exception, relapsed after autologous stem cell transplantation, and brentuximab vedotin exposure varied. This specimen consisted of peripheral blood mononuclear cells (PBMCs), obtained before the second cycle of nivolumab. All receptors come from a human donor with classical Hodgkin lymphoma.

The chain recombines TRBV6-6 with TRBJ2-7; D unclear. V shed 7 bases and J shed 2 bases, with 9 bases lying between them. The CDR3 length is 12 residues. Per germline, CDR1 MNHNY and CDR2 SVGAGI (reference sequence). CDR3 sequence (DNA): TGTGCCAGCACCCTGAACCCCTACGAGCAGTACTTC. Translation gives CASTLNPYEQYF.

The chain links TRBV19 to TRBJ1-2; 8 bases match TRBD1. The J segment lost 8 bases and the V segment lost 3 bases, leaving 11 bases of the junction unmatched. The CDR3 sequence is 15 residues long. CDR1 is LNHDA and CDR2 is SQIVND in the germline V gene (reference sequence). The CDR3 coding sequence is TGTGCCAGTAGTATCGGTGGACAGGGCGCTGGAGGCTACACCTTC. Translated, it gives CASSIGGQGAGGYTF.

The rearrangement uses TRBV10-3 and TRBJ2-1, with 14 bases aligning to TRBD2. V dropped 4 bases and J dropped 12; count of bases not matched to a gene: 11. CDR3 size: 16 residues. Germline V CDR1 and CDR2: ENHRY, SYGVKD. CDR3 nucleotide sequence: TGTGCCATCAGTGTTGGGACTAGCGGGAGCGGGGTGGGGCAGTTCTTC. This encodes CAISVGTSGSGVGQFF.

The chain combines TRBV6-1 with TRBJ1-5; D unclear. This CDR3 region has 15 residues. Trimming left V 0 bases short and J 0 bases short, with 6 bases between. The germline V gene encodes CDR1 MNHNS and CDR2 SASEGT. The CDR3 is CASSEAGLSNQPQHF. In DNA form, the CDR3 reads TGTGCCAGCAGTGAAGCCGGTCTTAGCAATCAGCCCCAGCATTTT.

The rearrangement uses TRBV10-3 and TRBJ1-2, with 12 bases fitting TRBD1. From germline, CDR1 is ENHRY and CDR2 SYGVKD. This CDR3 comprises 15 residues. V shed 0 bases, J shed 14 bases, and the junction held 10 bases outside the gene matches. The CDR3 bases are TGTGCCATCAGTGAGTCGAAGGGGGACAGGGGGCATGTAACCTTC. Translating it yields CAISESKGDRGHVTF.

V gene TRBV7-9 combines with J gene TRBJ2-5, with D unclear. V lost 1 base, J lost 5 bases, and 17 bases lay in between. This CDR3 has 16 amino acids. CDR1 is SEHNR and CDR2 is FQNEAQ in the germline V gene (reference sequence). CDR3 amino acids: CASSLGSGRPDETQYF. CDR3 sequence (DNA): TGTGCCAGCAGCTTAGGTTCCGGACGCCCCGATGAGACCCAGTACTTC.

CDR3 nucleotides: TGCAGCGTTGAGGTGAGGGCCGAGCAGTACTTC. As protein: CSVEVRAEQYF. The gene calls are TRBV29-1 and TRBJ2-7, with a weak D call TRBD2 (5 bases). The CDR3 consists of 11 residues. Germline-derived CDR1 and CDR2 are SQVTM and ANQGSEA. V shed 3 bases and J shed 6 bases, with 9 bases lying between them.

V is TRBV7-9 and J is TRBJ1-4; D gene uncertain. The germline gives CDR1 SEHNR, CDR2 FQNEAQ (reference sequence). The CDR3 runs 13 residues. V gave up 3 bases and J gave up 5 bases, with 7 bases separating them. The CDR3 spells CASSFHGNEKLFF. The DNA for the CDR3 is TGTGCCAGCAGCTTTCACGGAAATGAAAAACTGTTTTTT.

The chain recombines TRBV2 with TRBJ2-7, with a tentative D call TRBD1 (7 bases). Germline-derived CDR1 and CDR2 are SNHLY and FYNNEI. This CDR3 spans 15 amino acids. V gave up 8 bases and J gave up 2 bases, with 19 bases separating them. The CDR3 DNA sequence: TGTGCCAGCCTGGGGGGACAGCTAGGAACCTACGAGCAGTACTTC. It codes for CASLGGQLGTYEQYF.

The chain uses TRBV27 and TRBJ1-5; tentatively, D is TRBD1 (5 bases). The CDR3 totals 14 residues. Germline assignment: CDR1 MNHEY and CDR2 SMNVEV (reference sequence). The V end was cut by 3 bases, the J end by 3 bases, with 9 bases between. The CDR3 DNA reads TGTGCCAGCAGTTTGGGGGGGACCAATCAGCCCCAGCATTTT. This codes for CASSLGGTNQPQHF.

The chain is built from TRBV7-8 and TRBJ1-5; D uncertain. Trimming took off 5 bases at V and 3 bases at J, with 17 bases between the two ends. The CDR3 covers 16 residues. Germline V gene lookup returns CDR1 SGHVS and CDR2 FQNEAQ. CDR3: CASSREGRGNNQPQHF. The CDR3 DNA sequence: TGTGCCAGCAGCCGTGAAGGCCGTGGAAACAATCAGCCCCAGCATTTT.

The chain recombines TRBV11-2 with TRBJ2-5, with 12 bases lining up with TRBD2. Looked up from germline, CDR1 is SGHAT and CDR2 is FQNNGV. V lost 7 bases to trimming and J lost 3 bases; unmatched junction nucleotides: 9. This CDR3 has 16 residues. The CDR3 nucleotides read TGTGCCAGCACCGAACGACTAGCGGGAGTTAAAGAGACCCAGTACTTC. Amino acids: CASTERLAGVKETQYF. Together with reference TRBV11-2 and TRBJ2-5, the CDR3 gives the full variable domain: EAGVAQSPRYKIIEKRQSVAFWCNPISGHATLYWYQQILGQGPKLLIQFQNNGVVDDSQLPKDRFSAERLKGVDSTLKIQPAKLEDSAVYLCASTERLAGVKETQYFGPGTRLLVL.

The chain uses TRBV5-1 and TRBJ2-7, with D unclear. This CDR3 region has 14 residues. The V end was cut by 4 bases, the J end by 0 bases, with 11 bases between. Looked up from germline, CDR1 is SGHRS and CDR2 is YFSETQ. The CDR3 coding sequence is TGCGCCAGCAGCCCACAAGGATCCTCCTACGAGCAGTACTTC. Its protein product is CASSPQGSSYEQYF.

This chain links TRBV4-1 with TRBJ1-5, with D tentatively TRBD1 (5 bases). Germline CDR1 is MGHRA and CDR2 is YSYEKL. CDR3 length: 17 amino acids. V was pared by 4 bases and J by 6 bases, with 22 bases between. The CDR3 region has the DNA TGCGCCAGCAGCCCCGGGCTTGGGGCGGGCGGTTTTCAGCCCCAGCATTTT. It encodes CASSPGLGAGGFQPQHF.

The CDR3 region is CASSLQHSYEQYF. The CDR3, as DNA: TGTGCCAGCAGTCTTCAGCACTCCTACGAGCAGTACTTC. The chain uses TRBV27 and TRBJ2-7; D uncertain. Germline values: CDR1 MNHEY, CDR2 SMNVEV (reference sequence). This CDR3 comprises 13 residues. Between the trimmed V and J ends, which lost 5 bases and 0 bases, there was a span of 8 bases.

V is TRBV27 and J is TRBJ2-2; D is unresolved. The ends were cut back, 3 bases at V and 1 base at J, with 6 bases in the middle. Germline V gene sequence: CDR1 MNHEY, CDR2 SMNVEV (reference sequence). This CDR3 has 14 residues. The CDR3 region is CASSFGLNTGELFF. For the CDR3, the DNA is TGTGCCAGCAGTTTTGGGTTGAACACCGGGGAGCTGTTTTTT.

The CDR3 nucleotides read TGTGCCAGCTCACCTGGACAGCTCTCGTTCAGCTACACCTTC. Translation: CASSPGQLSFSYTF. The chain combines TRBV18 with TRBJ1-2; D is possibly TRBD1 (6 bases). Trimming stripped 3 bases from V and 9 bases from J, with 17 bases between. Germline V gene sequence: CDR1 KGHSH, CDR2 LQKENI. CDR3 size: 14 residues.

The rearrangement uses TRBV30 and TRBJ2-1; 8 bases fit TRBD2. Trimming removed 8 bases from V and 1 base from J; junction bases left unmatched: 7. The CDR3 loop spans 14 amino acids. From germline, CDR1 is GTSNPN and CDR2 SVGIG (reference sequence). CDR3 in amino acids: CAGLAGFSYNEQFF. As DNA, the CDR3 is TGTGCCGGCCTAGCGGGTTTTTCCTACAATGAGCAGTTCTTC.

This rearrangement joins TRBV4-1 to TRBJ2-1; 9 nucleotides line up with TRBD1. Trimming removed 5 bases from V and 0 bases from J; junction bases left unmatched: 14. The CDR3 loop spans 19 amino acids. From germline, CDR1 is MGHRA and CDR2 YSYEKL. The DNA of the CDR3 is TGCGCCAGCAGCTTTAAGCTACCCCTGGACAGGGGCTCCTACAATGAGCAGTTCTTC. Its protein is CASSFKLPLDRGSYNEQFF.

V and J are TRBV7-9 and TRBJ2-3; 7 bases fit TRBD2. Germline CDR1 is SEHNR and CDR2 is FQNEAQ (reference sequence). Trimming took 5 bases from V and 1 from J; bases not matched to a gene: 6. The CDR3 contains 15 residues. The CDR3 region is CASSIQRDRTDTQYF. In DNA form, the CDR3 reads TGTGCCAGCAGCATCCAGCGGGATCGCACAGATACGCAGTATTTT.

This sequence joins TRBV9 and TRBJ1-2; D not certain. The CDR3 has 15 amino acids. Germline assignment: CDR1 SGDLS and CDR2 YYNGEE. V was clipped by 1 base and J by 2 bases, with 12 bases between them. CDR3 sequence (DNA): TGTGCCAGCAGCGTACTAGGAAGCAGGAACTATGGCTACACCTTC. It codes for CASSVLGSRNYGYTF.